A single sample is the source of the 20 T cell receptor beta chains below, sequenced in a study of blood T cells in healthy people across ages. Sample-barcoded 5' priming and a J-beta primer mix drove a second PCR of about 6 to 12 cycles. TCRdb analysed the 5' RACE reads with MiXCR anew, one entry per CDR3 protein. Here the sample spans about a million distinct CDR3 sequences, roughly two fifths being singletons. Material for sequencing was blood. Receptors were obtained from a man younger than 35 in good health.

This clonotype was detected a few times. The chain is built from TRBV27 and TRBJ1-6; 7 positions agree with TRBD1. Per germline, CDR1 MNHEY and CDR2 SMNVEV (reference sequence). CDR3 length: 14 residues. The V gene end was trimmed by 8 bases and the J gene end by 6 bases; junction bases not matched to a gene: 7. Here the CDR3 DNA reads TGTGCCAGCGGCTCGACAGGGTTTAATTCACCCCTCCACTTT. Residues: CASGSTGFNSPLHF.

The chain links TRBV11-2 to TRBJ2-3, with 9 bases that match TRBD2. Trimming took 0 bases from V and 0 from J; bases not matched to a gene: 4. The CDR3 has 17 amino acids. Germline CDR1 is SGHAT and CDR2 is FQNNGV. CDR3 nucleotides: TGTGCCAGCAGCTTAGATACGGGACTAGCCAGCACAGATACGCAGTATTTT. Translating it yields CASSLDTGLASTDTQYF.

The chain joins TRBV7-2 to TRBJ1-2; the D is unclear. The CDR3 loop spans 16 amino acids. Germline CDR1 and CDR2: SGHTA and FQGNSA. V shed 0 bases and J shed 2 bases, with 13 bases lying between them. The CDR3 reads CASSLAGGRRNYGYTF. CDR3 DNA sequence: TGTGCCAGCAGCTTAGCGGGTGGCAGAAGGAACTATGGCTACACCTTC.

This clonotype appeared a few times. The chain carries TRBV29-1 and TRBJ1-4; TRBD1 is a possible D gene (5 bases). CDR1 SQVTM and CDR2 ANQGSEA come from the germline V gene. Between the trimmed V and J ends, which lost 7 bases and 0 bases, there was a span of 12 bases. This CDR3 comprises 14 residues. CDR3 nucleotide sequence: TGCAGCGGTGTTTGGGGGGCAACTAATGAAAAACTGTTTTTT. Translated: CSGVWGATNEKLFF.

CDR3 amino acids: CASSFRDNQPQHF. CDR3 in DNA: TGTGCCAGCAGTTTCAGAGACAATCAGCCCCAGCATTTT. The rearrangement joins TRBV12-3 or TRBV12-4 to TRBJ1-5; D not resolved. The CDR3 contains 13 residues. Between the trimmed V and J ends, which lost 3 bases and 3 bases, there was a span of 6 bases.

The chain recombines TRBV9 with TRBJ1-1, with D perhaps TRBD1 (6 bases). Trimming pared 0 bases from V and 4 bases from J, leaving 10 bases between. Germline lookup yields CDR1 SGDLS and CDR2 YYNGEE. The CDR3 runs to 14 residues. The CDR3 DNA reads as TGTGCCAGCAGCGTAGTGTCCAGGGGCACTGAAGCTTTCTTT. This translates into CASSVVSRGTEAFF.

In regard to this clonotype: Its ends do not fully match the called genes, so a read error is possible. The rearrangement links TRBV6-2 or TRBV6-3 to TRBJ2-5; 7 nucleotides line up with TRBD2. The V gene's germline CDR1 is MNHEY and CDR2 SVGEGT. The CDR3 is made up of 13 amino acids. The CDR3 sequence: CASLSAGAEAQYF. CDR3 DNA: TGTGCCAGCCTTTCCGCGGGAGCAGAGGCCCAGTACTTC.

In regard to this clonotype: A read error may account for a junction end that differs from germline. The CDR3 protein is CANSSGVASYGYTF. The CDR3 DNA follows: TGTGCCAACAGTTCAGGGGTCGCCTCCTATGGCTACACCTTC. The chain carries TRBV12-3 or TRBV12-4 and TRBJ1-2, with a weak D call TRBD1 (6 bases). The CDR3 is 14 amino acids.

This clonotype has only a few counts. The V gene is TRBV12-3 or TRBV12-4, the J gene TRBJ1-1; D is perhaps TRBD1 (5 bases). This CDR3 region has 14 residues. Between the trimmed V and J ends, which lost 5 bases and 2 bases, there was a span of 12 bases. CDR3 in amino acids: CASSTSGTNTEAFF. The CDR3, as DNA: TGTGCCAGCAGTACCTCAGGGACTAACACTGAAGCTTTCTTT.

The V and J genes are TRBV11-2 and TRBJ2-1, with no clear D. The CDR3 has 15 residues. Trimming removed 5 bases from V and 1 base from J, with 12 bases in between. Germline V gives CDR1 SGHAT, CDR2 FQNNGV. The CDR3 loop reads CASSLFGRSYNEQFF. The CDR3 DNA sequence: TGTGCCAGCAGCCTGTTCGGACGATCCTACAATGAGCAGTTCTTC. The full variable domain, completed using reference TRBV11-2 and TRBJ2-1, is EAGVAQSPRYKIIEKRQSVAFWCNPISGHATLYWYQQILGQGPKLLIQFQNNGVVDDSQLPKDRFSAERLKGVDSTLKIQPAKLEDSAVYLCASSLFGRSYNEQFFGPGTRLTVL.

This clonotype was counted a few times. The chain links TRBV20-1 to TRBJ2-7, with TRBD1 identical over 8 bases. V lost 7 bases and J lost 3; bases outside the gene matches: 5. CDR3 length: 12 residues. The germline CDR1 and CDR2 sequences are DFQATT and SNEGSKA (reference sequence). CDR3 protein: CSVRQGIYEQYF. CDR3 bases: TGCAGTGTCCGACAGGGGATCTACGAGCAGTACTTC.

About this clonotype: The junction departs from germline at one end; a sequencing error may be responsible. V usage is TRBV6-2 or TRBV6-3 and J usage is TRBJ2-3; TRBD2 aligns across 11 bases. There are 16 residues in the CDR3. Germline V CDR1 and CDR2: MNHEY, SVGEGT. CDR3 residues: CTSSLAGGLRTDTQYF. Written as DNA, the CDR3 is TGTACCAGCAGTTTAGCGGGGGGGCTTCGAACAGATACGCAGTATTTT.

The sample holds many counts of this clonotype. V gene TRBV5-6 combines with J gene TRBJ2-3; TRBD1 aligns across 7 bases. Per the germline V gene, CDR1 is SGHDT and CDR2 is YYEEEE. The CDR3 has 14 amino acids. The V and J ends lost 5 bases and 3 bases, in that order; junction bases with no gene match: 6. CDR3 sequence (DNA): TGTGCCAGCAGTCACAGGGGCGGTACAGATACGCAGTATTTT. Its protein product is CASSHRGGTDTQYF.

This clonotype was counted between two and nine times. The chain uses TRBV7-9 and TRBJ2-5, with a tentative D call TRBD1 (6 bases). Trimming took 7 bases from V and 3 from J, leaving 21 bases between them. The CDR3 covers 16 residues. CDR1 and CDR2 from the germline V gene are SEHNR and FQNEAQ (reference sequence). For the CDR3, the DNA is TGTGCCAGCAACAAAATGACTGGGGACACGAAAGAGACCCAGTACTTC. Its translation: CASNKMTGDTKETQYF.

CDR3 region: CASSQDMDSGVDTQYF. The CDR3 coding sequence is TGCGCCAGCAGCCAAGATATGGACTCGGGGGTGGATACGCAGTATTTT. V gene TRBV4-3 combines with J gene TRBJ2-3; TRBD2 might be the D (6 bases). Germline CDR1 reads LGHNA; CDR2 reads YSLEER. V was clipped by 0 bases and J by 6 bases, with 16 bases between them. The CDR3 contains 16 residues.

Concerning this clonotype itself: One end of the junction fails to match germline, which may point to a read error. The V gene is TRBV14, the J gene TRBJ1-4, with 8 bases identical to TRBD1. The length of the CDR3 is 14 residues. Per the germline V gene, CDR1 is SGHDN and CDR2 is FVKESK. CDR3 sequence: CASSPRTGTEKLFF. The CDR3 DNA sequence: TGTGCCAGTAGCCCCAGGACAGGGACTGAAAAACTGTTTTTT.

Comments on this clonotype: An end of the junction differs from the germline gene, which may be a read error. This chain connects TRBV20-1 to TRBJ2-1, with D tentatively TRBD2 (7 bases). The CDR3 contains 13 residues. Germline loops: CDR1 DFQATT, CDR2 SNEGSKA (reference sequence). The CDR3 sequence: CSAVGGPYNEQFF. CDR3 DNA: TGTAGTGCTGTGGGGGGGCCCTACAATGAGCAGTTCTTC.

This clonotype was observed a handful of times. The chain carries TRBV14 and TRBJ2-7; TRBD2 matches at 7 bases. V was clipped by 4 bases and J by 6 bases; unmatched bases: 6. In germline, CDR1 is SGHDN, CDR2 FVKESK. The CDR3 loop spans 13 amino acids. The CDR3 region is CASSLNGLGEQYF. DNA of the CDR3: TGTGCCAGCAGCCTCAATGGACTAGGCGAGCAGTACTTC.

The table lists this clonotype with a few counts. This chain links TRBV27 with TRBJ2-1; 11 bases match TRBD2. Germline V gene data show CDR1 as MNHEY and CDR2 as SMNVEV (reference sequence). The length of the CDR3 is 15 residues. The ends lost 6 bases at V and 6 bases at J; junction bases unmatched: 7. The CDR3 nucleotides read TGTGCCAGCAGCACACTAGCGGGGGACTTCAATGAGCAGTTCTTC. Encoded protein: CASSTLAGDFNEQFF.

The chain has TRBV29-1 and TRBJ1-2; D is uncertain. Germline lookup yields CDR1 SQVTM and CDR2 ANQGSEA. The CDR3 has 12 amino acids. V was cut by 3 bases and J by 8 bases, with 13 bases left in between. The CDR3 reads CSVEERKPGYTF. CDR3 nucleotide sequence: TGCAGCGTTGAGGAGAGGAAGCCAGGCTACACCTTC.